The 30 T cell receptor beta chains given below trace back to one sample, sequenced in a study of cytomegalovirus exposure and HLA in healthy donors (dated by TCRdb to 2016 to 2017). Libraries were made using the immunoSEQ multiplex PCR assay. A mixture of 60 forward primers for TCR Vbeta segments and 13 reverse primers for TCR Jbeta segments was used in the multiplex PCR. In TCRdb, the immuneACCESS table is reduced to in-frame sequences with V and J assigned. These tables do not hold every clone; where another copy was compared, an unresolved V gene accounts for under half, and the others remain unexplained. The sample includes roughly 100,000 clones, with around 72% observed a single time. The ten largest account for about 5.3% of the sample. Source material: PBMCs. The receptors stem from a male donor in good health and CMV-seronegative.

J is TRBJ2-7 and V is TRBV15; D possibly corresponds to TRBD2 (7 bases). This CDR3 region has 16 residues. V gave up 6 bases and J gave up 4 bases, with 22 bases separating them. Germline CDR1 and CDR2: LNHNV and YYDKDF (reference sequence). The CDR3 nucleotides read TGTGCCACCAGGGCCCCGGACAGCCCCGGGGGGTACGAGCAGTACTTC. It specifies CATRAPDSPGGYEQYF. Full variable domain (outside the CDR3, taken from reference TRBV15 and TRBJ2-7): DAMVIQNPRYQVTQFGKPVTLSCSQTLNHNVMYWYQQKSSQAPKLLFHYYDKDFNNEADTPDNFQSRRPNTSFCFLDIRSPGLGDTAMYLCATRAPDSPGGYEQYFGPGTRLTVT.

The rearrangement links TRBV7-3 to TRBJ2-2; D ambiguous. Trimming took 5 bases from V and 6 from J, leaving 10 bases between them. CDR3 size: 13 residues. The germline V gene has CDR1 SGHTA and CDR2 FQGTGA. The CDR3 loop reads CASSPSLAGELFF. CDR3 DNA: TGTGCCAGCAGCCCCTCTCTCGCCGGGGAGCTGTTTTTT.

This clone was recorded many times. CDR3 region: CASSQAGNYGYTF. For the CDR3, the DNA is TGTGCCAGCAGCCAAGCAGGGAACTATGGCTACACCTTC. The chain combines TRBV14 with TRBJ1-2; D perhaps matches TRBD1 (5 bases). CDR3 size: 13 residues. V was cut by 1 base and J by 2 bases, with 5 bases left in between. CDR1 and CDR2 from the germline V gene are SGHDN and FVKESK.

The chain combines TRBV27 with TRBJ1-4, with 8 bases matching TRBD1. CDR1 is MNHEY, CDR2 SMNVEV, per germline (reference sequence). This CDR3 is built from 18 residues. Trimming cost V 5 bases and J 10 bases; bases outside gene matches: 21. The CDR3 DNA reads TGTGCCAGCAGTCCGACCCGGACAGGGTCCATAGACCTGGGAAAACTGTTTTTT. Residues: CASSPTRTGSIDLGKLFF.

The chain combines TRBV2 with TRBJ2-2; TRBD1 is a possible D gene (6 bases). The CDR3 sequence is 15 residues long. The V end was cut by 4 bases, the J end by 1 base, with 10 bases between. Germline CDR1 reads SNHLY; CDR2 reads FYNNEI. The chain's CDR3 is CASSVDRLNTGELFF. In nucleotides, the CDR3 is TGTGCCAGCAGTGTGGACAGACTGAACACCGGGGAGCTGTTTTTT. Drawing the rest from reference TRBV2 and TRBJ2-2, the complete variable domain is EPEVTQTPSHQVTQMGQEVILRCVPISNHLYFYWYRQILGQKVEFLVSFYNNEISEKSEIFDDQFSVERPDGSNFTLKIRSTKLEDSAMYFCASSVDRLNTGELFFGEGSRLTVL.

The genes are TRBV4-2 and TRBJ2-1; 8 bases are shared with TRBD1. The CDR3 has 16 residues. Trimming took 1 base from V and 5 from J; bases not matched to a gene: 7. Germline values: CDR1 LGHNA, CDR2 YNFKEQ. The CDR3 DNA reads as TGTGCCAGCAGCCAAGGGAAGGCAGGGGGCCACAATGAGCAGTTCTTC. This codes for CASSQGKAGGHNEQFF.

This clone was detected once. The rearrangement joins TRBV9 to TRBJ2-1; 12 bases are a match to TRBD2. CDR1 is SGDLS and CDR2 is YYNGEE in the germline V gene. The length of the CDR3 is 15 residues. V shed 4 bases and J 4 bases; nucleotides not matched to a gene: 3. CDR3 sequence: CASSLAGGPYNEQFF. The CDR3 coding sequence is TGTGCCAGCAGCCTAGCGGGAGGGCCTTACAATGAGCAGTTCTTC.

The chain recombines TRBV14 with TRBJ2-5, with TRBD1 matching over 8 bases. The CDR3 runs to 15 residues. The J segment lost 3 bases and the V segment lost 0 bases, leaving 3 bases of the junction unmatched. Germline V gene data show CDR1 as SGHDN and CDR2 as FVKESK. For the CDR3, the DNA is TGTGCCAGCAGCCAAGATCGACAGGGGAAAGAGACCCAGTACTTC. Residues: CASSQDRQGKETQYF. Using reference TRBV14 and TRBJ2-5 for the parts outside the CDR3, the full variable domain is EAGVTQFPSHSVIEKGQTVTLRCDPISGHDNLYWYRRVMGKEIKFLLHFVKESKQDESGMPNNRFLAERTGGTYSTLKVQPAELEDSGVYFCASSQDRQGKETQYFGPGTRLLVL.

This chain links TRBV27 with TRBJ2-1, with 11 bases lining up with TRBD2. Germline V gives CDR1 MNHEY, CDR2 SMNVEV (reference sequence). Trimming took 5 bases from V and 9 from J; bases not matched to a gene: 12. The CDR3 spans 16 residues. The CDR3 loop reads CASSAFPLAGVGEQFF. As DNA, the CDR3 is TGTGCCAGCAGTGCCTTTCCACTAGCGGGAGTTGGTGAGCAGTTCTTC.

This chain joins TRBV27 and TRBJ2-2; 13 nucleotides match TRBD2. The germline CDR1 and CDR2 sequences are MNHEY and SMNVEV (reference sequence). The J segment lost 1 base and the V segment lost 6 bases, leaving 5 bases of the junction unmatched. The CDR3 extends over 17 amino acids. CDR3 protein: CASRGTSGIGNTGELFF. In DNA, the CDR3 is TGTGCCAGCAGGGGGACTAGCGGGATCGGGAACACCGGGGAGCTGTTTTTT.

This clone was detected once. The genes are TRBV7-3 and TRBJ2-7; 15 nucleotides agree with TRBD2. Germline trimming cut 10 bases from V and 3 bases from J; bases unmatched to any gene: 10. The CDR3 contains 16 residues. From germline, CDR1 is SGHTA and CDR2 FQGTGA. The CDR3 region is CATPGLAGGIFYEQYF. The CDR3 nucleotides read TGTGCCACCCCGGGACTAGCGGGAGGAATCTTCTACGAGCAGTACTTC.

This clone appeared a few times. This chain joins TRBV4-2 and TRBJ1-1; D gene unclear. This CDR3 comprises 16 residues. The ends were cut back, 0 bases at V and 5 bases at J, with 16 bases in the middle. Germline CDR1 reads LGHNA; CDR2 reads YNFKEQ. Here the CDR3 DNA reads TGTGCCAGCAGCCAAGATCCACTAGGCCGCGTTACTGAAGCTTTCTTT. This sequence encodes CASSQDPLGRVTEAFF.

The chain couples TRBV5-1 to TRBJ2-3, with D possibly TRBD1 on 5 matching bases. V was cut by 4 bases and J by 1 base, with 13 bases left in between. This CDR3 contains 15 residues. Germline assignment: CDR1 SGHRS and CDR2 YFSETQ. The CDR3 loop is CASSTPETGTDTQYF. Here the CDR3 DNA reads TGCGCCAGCAGCACACCGGAGACAGGCACAGATACGCAGTATTTT. Complete variable domain (other parts from reference TRBV5-1 and TRBJ2-3): KAGVTQTPRYLIKTRGQQVTLSCSPISGHRSVSWYQQTPGQGLQFLFEYFSETQRNKGNFPGRFSGRQFSNSRSEMNVSTLELGDSALYLCASSTPETGTDTQYFGPGTRLTVL.

The rearrangement uses TRBV15 and TRBJ1-2; 8 nucleotides line up with TRBD1. Germline CDR1 is LNHNV and CDR2 is YYDKDF (reference sequence). V lost 1 base and J lost 0; bases outside the gene matches: 4. This CDR3 comprises 16 residues. CDR3 sequence (DNA): TGTGCCACCAGCAGAGTACAGGGGGGAACTAACTATGGCTACACCTTC. Protein product: CATSRVQGGTNYGYTF.

The chain combines TRBV11-1 with TRBJ1-1; D gene unclear. V lost 10 bases and J lost 1, with 13 bases in between. Germline V gene sequence: CDR1 SGHAT, CDR2 FQDESV (reference sequence). This CDR3 spans 13 amino acids. The CDR3 loop reads CATDRVGNTEAFF. The CDR3 bases are TGTGCCACCGATCGAGTTGGGAACACTGAAGCTTTCTTT.

The chain couples TRBV18 to TRBJ2-5; possibly TRBD1 for D (5 bases). CDR3 size: 16 residues. V lost 1 base to trimming and J lost 3 bases, with 15 bases between them. Germline V gene lookup returns CDR1 KGHSH and CDR2 LQKENI. CDR3 sequence: CASSPRPGYTKETQYF. CDR3 bases: TGTGCCAGCTCACCACGTCCAGGGTATACGAAAGAGACCCAGTACTTC.

This chain connects TRBV7-2 to TRBJ1-4; D not certain. Germline V gene data show CDR1 as SGHTA and CDR2 as FQGNSA. With 6 bases removed from V and 4 bases from J, the gap between germline ends came to 15 bases. The CDR3 covers 15 residues. The CDR3 DNA follows: TGTGCCAGCAGTCGCGATCGACACCTTAATGAAAAACTGTTTTTT. Its translation is CASSRDRHLNEKLFF.

The chain employs TRBV4-1 and TRBJ2-7; 8 bases agree with TRBD2. V was clipped by 3 bases and J by 3 bases; unmatched bases: 1. Germline loops: CDR1 MGHRA, CDR2 YSYEKL. The CDR3 covers 13 residues. CDR3 DNA: TGCGCCAGCAGCCACGCGGGAGGCTACGAGCAGTACTTC. This encodes CASSHAGGYEQYF.

Concerning this clone itself: Other DNA sequences in the same sample also yield this CDR3. The chain joins TRBV19 to TRBJ1-1; no clear D gene. The germline V and J ends were trimmed by 5 bases and 1 base, with 11 bases remaining between them. Germline assignment: CDR1 LNHDA and CDR2 SQIVND (reference sequence). The CDR3 extends over 14 amino acids. CDR3 bases: TGTGCCAGTAGTCCACGAGAGGCGAACACTGAAGCTTTCTTT. This translates into CASSPREANTEAFF. Complete variable domain (other parts from reference TRBV19 and TRBJ1-1): DGGITQSPKYLFRKEGQNVTLSCEQNLNHDAMYWYRQDPGQGLRLIYYSQIVNDFQKGDIAEGYSVSREKKESFPLTVTSAQKNPTAFYLCASSPREANTEAFFGQGTRLTVV.

The V and J genes are TRBV12-5 and TRBJ2-5; TRBD2 matches at 11 bases. The J call may be incorrect, as the DNA end agrees better with TRBJ2-7. The CDR3 extends over 16 amino acids. Germline assignment: CDR1 LGHNT and CDR2 FRNRAP. The CDR3 DNA sequence: TGTGCTAGTGGTTCCTCTTACACTAGCGGGAGCTACGAGCAGTACTTC. It is translated as CASGSSYTSGSYEQYF.

The J gene is TRBJ2-4, the V gene TRBV5-8, with 8 bases identical to TRBD1. CDR3 length: 14 residues. The V gene end was trimmed by 0 bases and the J gene end by 8 bases; junction bases not matched to a gene: 4. Germline V gene data show CDR1 as SGHTS and CDR2 as YDEGEE. The CDR3 is CASSLEQGVHIQYF. DNA for the CDR3: TGTGCCAGCAGCTTGGAACAGGGGGTCCACATTCAGTACTTC.

The rearrangement links TRBV4-1 to TRBJ2-7; TRBD1 agrees at 9 bases. Germline V CDR1 and CDR2: MGHRA, YSYEKL. V was pared by 0 bases and J by 2 bases, with 2 bases of the junction left unmatched. The CDR3 totals 15 residues. CDR3 bases: TGCGCCAGCAGCCAAGAAGGGACAGGGACCTACGAGCAGTACTTC. As protein: CASSQEGTGTYEQYF.

This clone was detected only once. The J gene is TRBJ2-5, the V gene TRBV5-1; 7 nucleotides match TRBD2. Germline assignment: CDR1 SGHRS and CDR2 YFSETQ. The CDR3 totals 17 residues. The junction had 17 bases not matched to a gene; V was cut back by 4 bases and J by 5 bases. The CDR3 here is CASSNPPWAGVDETQYF. The DNA of the CDR3 is TGCGCCAGCAGCAACCCCCCATGGGCGGGAGTGGATGAGACCCAGTACTTC.

This chain links TRBV14 with TRBJ1-2; no definite D call. Germline CDR1 SGHDN, CDR2 FVKESK. V gave up 0 bases and J gave up 4 bases, with 12 bases separating them. There are 15 residues in the CDR3. This chain's CDR3 is CASSQDFVPVYGYTF. The CDR3, as DNA: TGTGCCAGCAGCCAAGATTTCGTTCCTGTCTATGGCTACACCTTC. The whole variable domain, remainder taken from reference TRBV14 and TRBJ1-2, is EAGVTQFPSHSVIEKGQTVTLRCDPISGHDNLYWYRRVMGKEIKFLLHFVKESKQDESGMPNNRFLAERTGGTYSTLKVQPAELEDSGVYFCASSQDFVPVYGYTFGSGTRLTVV.

Here the CDR3 reads CASSPGQGLYGYTF. CDR3 nucleotides: TGTGCCAGCAGCCCGGGACAGGGTCTCTATGGCTACACCTTC. The chain links TRBV11-2 to TRBJ1-2; 9 bases agree with TRBD1. CDR1 and CDR2 from the germline V gene are SGHAT and FQNNGV. CDR3 length: 14 residues. Trimming removed 5 bases from V and 4 bases from J; junction bases left unmatched: 5.

The chain links TRBV19 to TRBJ2-7; 7 nucleotides agree with TRBD2. Germline values: CDR1 LNHDA, CDR2 SQIVND (reference sequence). After removal of 2 bases from V and 5 bases from J, the junction contained 9 bases not matched to a gene. The length of the CDR3 is 15 residues. The CDR3 sequence: CASSITGGQGNEQYF. DNA of the CDR3: TGTGCCAGTAGTATAACGGGAGGCCAGGGAAACGAGCAGTACTTC. The complete variable domain, with remaining parts taken from reference TRBV19 and TRBJ2-7, reads DGGITQSPKYLFRKEGQNVTLSCEQNLNHDAMYWYRQDPGQGLRLIYYSQIVNDFQKGDIAEGYSVSREKKESFPLTVTSAQKNPTAFYLCASSITGGQGNEQYFGPGTRLTVT.

This chain connects TRBV18 to TRBJ2-5; D not resolved. Germline CDR1 reads KGHSH; CDR2 reads LQKENI. V lost 2 bases and J lost 2, with 9 bases in between. This CDR3 is built from 14 residues. CDR3 amino acids: CASSPEPSQETQYF. CDR3 sequence (DNA): TGTGCCAGCTCACCAGAGCCGTCTCAAGAGACCCAGTACTTC.

In its sample, this clone was seen a few times. The chain has TRBV2 and TRBJ1-3, with D unresolved. This CDR3 contains 15 residues. Germline V gene lookup returns CDR1 SNHLY and CDR2 FYNNEI. Trimming shortened V by 7 bases and J by 0 bases, and 13 bases separated the two germline ends. CDR3 in amino acids: CASTTRGVSGNTIYF. Written as DNA, the CDR3 is TGTGCCAGCACCACCCGCGGAGTCTCTGGAAACACCATATATTTT.

The chain recombines TRBV7-8 with TRBJ2-1, with a possible D match to TRBD1 (5 bases). Trimming removed 4 bases at V and 0 bases at J, with 16 bases between. Per germline, CDR1 SGHVS and CDR2 FQNEAQ. The CDR3 has 17 residues. The CDR3 sequence is CASSSYQGQISYNEQFF. Written as DNA, the CDR3 is TGTGCCAGCAGCTCATACCAAGGACAAATCTCCTACAATGAGCAGTTCTTC.

This clone appeared once. The J gene is TRBJ1-1, the V gene TRBV6-4, with D unclear. Germline V gene data show CDR1 as MRHNA and CDR2 as SNTAGT. Trimming took 6 bases from V and 8 from J, leaving 13 bases between them. The CDR3 totals 12 residues. In DNA form, the CDR3 reads TGTGCCAGCAGGTCCGACTCTTTCGAAGCTTTCTTT. It codes for CASRSDSFEAFF.